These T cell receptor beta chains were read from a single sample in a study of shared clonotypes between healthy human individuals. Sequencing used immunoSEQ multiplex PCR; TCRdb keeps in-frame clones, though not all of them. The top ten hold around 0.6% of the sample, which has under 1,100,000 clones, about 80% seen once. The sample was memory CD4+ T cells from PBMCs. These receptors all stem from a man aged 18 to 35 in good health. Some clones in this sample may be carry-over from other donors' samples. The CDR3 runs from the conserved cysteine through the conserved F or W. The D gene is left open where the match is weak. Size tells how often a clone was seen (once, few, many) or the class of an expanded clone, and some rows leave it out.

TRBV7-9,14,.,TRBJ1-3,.,TGTGCCAGCAGCTTACGGGTTTCAGGAAACACCATATATTTT,CASSLRVSGNTIYF
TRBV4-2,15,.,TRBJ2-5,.,TGTGCCAGCAGCCAAGATCGGCTGGGGCTGGGGACCCAGTACTTC,CASSQDRLGLGTQYF
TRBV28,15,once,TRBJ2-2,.,TGTGCCAGCAGTTTTGAGGGCCAGGGCACCGGGGAGCTGTTTTTT,CASSFEGQGTGELFF
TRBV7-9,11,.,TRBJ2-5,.,TGTGCCAGCAGCCCTATGGAGACCCAGTACTTC,CASSPMETQYF
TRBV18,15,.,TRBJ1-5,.,TGTGCCAGCTCACAGGACGGACGAATCAATCAGCCCCAGCATTTT,CASSQDGRINQPQHF
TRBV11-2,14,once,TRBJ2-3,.,TGTGCCAGCAGCTTATCGCTGGGGACAGATACGCAGTATTTT,CASSLSLGTDTQYF
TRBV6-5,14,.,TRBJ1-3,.,TGTGCCACCGCCCGATATCGCTCTGGAAACACCATATATTTT,CATARYRSGNTIYF
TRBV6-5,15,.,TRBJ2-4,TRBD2,TGTGCCAGCAGGGGTCTAGCGGGAGGGCAAAACATTCAGTACTTC,CASRGLAGGQNIQYF
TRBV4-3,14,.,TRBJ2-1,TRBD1,TGCGCCAGCAGCCAAGGGGGCCAGGGGGCCGAGCAGTTCTTC,CASSQGGQGAEQFF
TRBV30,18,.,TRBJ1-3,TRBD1,TGTGCCTGGAGTTTGCCTCGCGTCTTGGACAGGGGGCAAGACACCATATATTTT,CAWSLPRVLDRGQDTIYF
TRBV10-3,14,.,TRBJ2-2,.,TGTGCCATCAGTGAGTCGACTCAGGTCGGGGAGCTGTTTTTT,CAISESTQVGELFF